These 32 T cell receptor beta chains share one sample of origin, sequenced in a study of CD8 T cells in Susac syndrome. Random hexamers were used to reverse transcribe about 0.5 to 1 ug of RNA. TCRdb independently ran MiXCR on the immunoSEQ multiplex PCR reads; one entry per CDR3 protein. Among approximately 19,000 distinct CDR3 sequences, 85% to 95% were seen once, and the ten largest hold more than 0.2%. Input material: CD8+ T cells from PBMCs. These TCRs come from a human donor in good health.

CDR3 nucleotide sequence: TGTGCCAGTAGTCCCCCGGAGGGTTTCACTGAAGCTTTCTTT. It specifies CASSPPEGFTEAFF. The J gene is TRBJ1-1, the V gene TRBV19; D gene unclear. Trimming took off 5 bases at V and 4 bases at J, with 14 bases between the two ends. This CDR3 has 14 residues. The germline V gene has CDR1 LNHDA and CDR2 SQIVND (reference sequence).

The rearrangement joins TRBV29-1 to TRBJ2-2, with 9 bases identical to TRBD1. This CDR3 spans 13 amino acids. CDR1 SQVTM and CDR2 ANQGSEA come from the germline V gene. V was clipped by 8 bases and J by 4 bases; unmatched bases: 5. This CDR3 reads CSMMTGGTGELFF. The CDR3 bases are TGCAGCATGATGACAGGGGGCACCGGGGAGCTGTTTTTT.

This clonotype was recorded a few times. This chain uses TRBV4-3 with TRBJ2-3, with TRBD2 matching over 7 bases. CDR3 size: 15 residues. CDR1 LGHNA and CDR2 YSLEER come from the germline V gene. The ends lost 0 bases at V and 3 bases at J; junction bases unmatched: 3. CDR3 DNA sequence: TGCGCCAGCAGCCAAGAGCGGGAGAGAACAGATACGCAGTATTTT. Its protein is CASSQERERTDTQYF.

The chain is built from TRBV7-9 and TRBJ2-5; unclear D gene. The CDR3 runs to 14 residues. V lost 8 bases and J 5 bases, leaving 18 bases between the germline ends. The germline V gene encodes CDR1 SEHNR and CDR2 FQNEAQ (reference sequence). CDR3 bases: TGTGCCAGCGGAAAATTAGACATTAGGGAGACCCAGTACTTC. Protein product: CASGKLDIRETQYF. Full variable domain (missing parts from reference TRBV7-9 and TRBJ2-5): DTGVSQNPRHKITKRGQNVTFRCDPISEHNRLYWYRQTLGQGPEFLTYFQNEAQLEKSRLLSDRFSAERPKGSFSTLEIQRTEQGDSAMYLCASGKLDIRETQYFGPGTRLLVL.

V and J are TRBV6-2 or TRBV6-3 and TRBJ1-1; 9 bases align to TRBD1. V was clipped by 6 bases and J by 6 bases; unmatched bases: 8. Per the germline V gene, CDR1 is MNHEY and CDR2 is SVGEGT. There are 14 residues in the CDR3. The CDR3 here is CASRNRTGDAEAFF. The CDR3 DNA is TGTGCCAGCAGAAACAGGACAGGGGACGCTGAAGCTTTCTTT.

This chain links TRBV19 with TRBJ2-1; 10 bases are a match to TRBD2. The CDR3 loop spans 18 amino acids. The V gene's germline CDR1 is LNHDA and CDR2 SQIVND (reference sequence). J was trimmed by 1 base and V by 6 bases; bases with no gene match: 12. DNA of the CDR3: TGTGCCAGTAGCCCACGGGCTAGCGGGAGTCTATCCTACAATGAGCAGTTCTTC. Encoded protein: CASSPRASGSLSYNEQFF.

This clonotype has more than one count but fewer than ten. J is TRBJ2-7 and V is TRBV7-9; TRBD1 or TRBD2 may be the D gene (5 bases each). Deletions cut 4 bases from V and 7 bases from J, with 17 bases between. Looked up from germline, CDR1 is SEHNR and CDR2 is FQNEAQ (reference sequence). This CDR3 is built from 14 residues. Here the CDR3 DNA reads TGTGCCAGCAGCTGGGACCTCTTGAGCTGGGAGCAGTACTTC. Encoded protein: CASSWDLLSWEQYF.

This chain links TRBV28 with TRBJ2-1, with TRBD2 identical over 10 bases. The germline V gene has CDR1 MDHEN and CDR2 SYDVKM. The ends lost 6 bases at V and 8 bases at J; junction bases unmatched: 10. CDR3 length: 15 residues. CDR3 nucleotides: TGTGCCAGCAGCCAGCTAGCGGGAGTCACGGATGAGCAGTTCTTC. Translation gives CASSQLAGVTDEQFF.

The J gene is TRBJ2-7, the V gene TRBV29-1; 11 bases are a match to TRBD2. Germline CDR1 is SQVTM and CDR2 is ANQGSEA. The CDR3 loop spans 13 amino acids. Trimming took 7 bases from V and 5 from J; bases not matched to a gene: 7. CDR3 region: CSGVAGGPHEQYF. DNA of the CDR3: TGCAGCGGAGTAGCGGGAGGGCCTCACGAGCAGTACTTC.

The J gene is TRBJ2-2, the V gene TRBV9; TRBD1 matches 8 bases. The ends lost 0 bases at V and 2 bases at J; junction bases unmatched: 6. The length of the CDR3 is 17 residues. Germline V gene data show CDR1 as SGDLS and CDR2 as YYNGEE. The CDR3 coding sequence is TGTGCCAGCAGCGTAGACCGGGACAGGCTTAACACCGGGGAGCTGTTTTTT. Protein sequence: CASSVDRDRLNTGELFF.

In this sample, this clonotype turned up once. The chain employs TRBV7-6 and TRBJ1-1; the D gene is possibly TRBD1 (6 bases). Between the trimmed V and J ends, which lost 2 bases and 3 bases, there was a span of 22 bases. This CDR3 spans 18 amino acids. The germline V gene has CDR1 SGHVS and CDR2 FNYEAQ. The CDR3 here is CASSLTPAGGQADTEAFF. CDR3 in DNA: TGTGCCAGCAGCTTAACCCCTGCGGGGGGCCAAGCGGACACTGAAGCTTTCTTT.

The genes are TRBV28 and TRBJ2-3, with 7 bases aligning to TRBD2. Trimming removed 8 bases from V and 0 bases from J; junction bases left unmatched: 8. Germline CDR1 reads MDHEN; CDR2 reads SYDVKM. The CDR3 spans 15 residues. The CDR3 region is CASGGGSGSTDTQYF. In nucleotides, the CDR3 is TGTGCCAGCGGGGGGGGTAGCGGGAGCACAGATACGCAGTATTTT.

V gene TRBV24-1 combines with J gene TRBJ2-1, with 7 positions matching TRBD2. The V segment lost 0 bases and the J segment 5 bases; nucleotides outside the gene matches: 9. Per germline, CDR1 KGHDR and CDR2 SFDVKD. The CDR3 contains 17 residues. The CDR3 nucleotides are TGTGCCACCAGTGATTTGTCGTTAACTAGCGCCAACAATGAGCAGTTCTTC. This sequence encodes CATSDLSLTSANNEQFF.

The chain recombines TRBV14 with TRBJ2-7; 14 nucleotides line up with TRBD2. Trimming took 3 bases from V and 5 from J; bases not matched to a gene: 6. This CDR3 region has 16 residues. Germline loops: CDR1 SGHDN, CDR2 FVKESK. CDR3 in DNA: TGTGCCAGCAGCCAGGGGACTAGCGGGAGTAGCGACGAGCAGTACTTC. It specifies CASSQGTSGSSDEQYF.

The rearrangement uses TRBV14 and TRBJ2-7; D possibly corresponds to TRBD1 (5 bases). V was shortened by 1 base and J by 5 bases, with 6 bases between the two germline ends. CDR1 and CDR2 (germline): SGHDN, FVKESK. The CDR3 spans 12 residues. The CDR3 DNA sequence: TGTGCCAGCAGCCAAGGGGGCAACGAGCAGTACGTC. The encoded protein is CASSQGGNEQYV.

This sequence joins TRBV6-1 and TRBJ2-3, with D unclear. Germline-derived CDR1 and CDR2 are MNHNS and SASEGT. V dropped 7 bases and J dropped 8 bases, with 10 bases sitting between them. There are 11 residues in the CDR3. The chain's CDR3 is CASIFGGTQYF. Here the CDR3 DNA reads TGTGCCAGCATTTTCGGTGGTACGCAGTATTTT.

CDR3 nucleotide sequence: TGCGCCAGCAGCCCCCTGTGGTCCGTATGGGGTGACAATGAGCAGTTCTTC. It is translated as CASSPLWSVWGDNEQFF. This chain links TRBV4-1 with TRBJ2-1; no reliable D call. The ends were cut back, 4 bases at V and 5 bases at J, with 21 bases in the middle. The CDR3 is 17 amino acids. CDR1 is MGHRA, CDR2 YSYEKL, per germline.

V and J are TRBV27 and TRBJ1-5, with TRBD1 matching over 8 bases. This CDR3 spans 15 amino acids. The V gene's germline CDR1 is MNHEY and CDR2 SMNVEV (reference sequence). Trimming removed 6 bases from V and 2 bases from J; junction bases left unmatched: 6. CDR3 sequence: CASRAGGAGNQPQHF. The CDR3 nucleotides are TGTGCCAGCAGAGCAGGGGGCGCGGGCAATCAGCCCCAGCATTTT.

V is TRBV11-2 and J is TRBJ2-5, with D unresolved. The V end lost 5 bases, the J end lost 3 bases, and 19 bases lay between the germline ends. CDR1 SGHAT and CDR2 FQNNGV come from the germline V gene. CDR3 length equals 16 residues. The CDR3 sequence: CASSRVRVTFKETQYF. The CDR3 DNA sequence: TGTGCCAGCAGCCGCGTGAGAGTAACATTCAAAGAGACCCAGTACTTC. The variable domain in full, with the rest retrieved from reference TRBV11-2 and TRBJ2-5, is EAGVAQSPRYKIIEKRQSVAFWCNPISGHATLYWYQQILGQGPKLLIQFQNNGVVDDSQLPKDRFSAERLKGVDSTLKIQPAKLEDSAVYLCASSRVRVTFKETQYFGPGTRLLVL.

V gene TRBV21-1 combines with J gene TRBJ2-2; TRBD2, the D gene given by the table, was not confirmed from the DNA. TRBV21-1 is listed as a pseudogene. The CDR3 spans 17 residues. The DNA of the CDR3 is TGTGCCAGCAGCAAGTCTGGCCAGCGGGGGTACACCGGGGAGCTGTTTTTT. Translation: CASSKSGQRGYTGELFF.

The chain recombines TRBV11-2 with TRBJ2-1; D is unclear. The CDR3 spans 13 residues. Trimming took 3 bases from V and 10 from J, leaving 13 bases between them. Germline CDR1 is SGHAT and CDR2 is FQNNGV. The CDR3, as DNA: TGTGCCAGCAGCTTCGCAGGCAGCGAAGAGCAGTTCTTC. It is translated as CASSFAGSEEQFF.

This clonotype was seen a single time. The J gene is TRBJ2-1, the V gene TRBV7-8; no clear D. The CDR3 sequence is 16 residues long. Trimming left V 5 bases short and J 3 bases short, with 17 bases between. Per the germline V gene, CDR1 is SGHVS and CDR2 is FQNEAQ. CDR3 sequence (DNA): TGTGCCAGCAGCACTGAGACATTGAGCCTCTACAATGAGCAGTTCTTC. This gives the protein CASSTETLSLYNEQFF.

The V call is TRBV20-1, the J call TRBJ2-1, with D possibly TRBD2 on 5 matching bases. Germline V CDR1 and CDR2: DFQATT, SNEGSKA (reference sequence). Trimming shortened V by 3 bases and J by 7 bases, and 16 bases separated the two germline ends. This CDR3 spans 14 amino acids. The DNA for the CDR3 is TGCAGTGCTAGGAGTCATCGAGCGGTTAATGAGCAGTTCTTC. It yields the protein CSARSHRAVNEQFF.

The chain couples TRBV4-3 to TRBJ2-2; D ambiguous. The germline CDR1 and CDR2 sequences are LGHNA and YSLEER. CDR3 length: 16 amino acids. The V and J ends lost 4 bases and 5 bases respectively, with 17 bases between them. The CDR3 is CASSPLMNRKTGELFF. The CDR3 region has the DNA TGCGCCAGCAGCCCTTTAATGAATAGGAAAACCGGGGAGCTGTTTTTT.

The V and J genes are TRBV10-3 and TRBJ2-7; tentative D call: TRBD1 (5 bases). CDR1 ENHRY and CDR2 SYGVKD come from the germline V gene. The CDR3 contains 13 residues. The V end lost 2 bases, the J end lost 6 bases, and 11 bases lay between the germline ends. As DNA, the CDR3 is TGTGCCATCAGTGAGCTTCAGGGTCCCGAGCAGTACTTC. It specifies CAISELQGPEQYF.

V gene TRBV29-1 combines with J gene TRBJ2-7, with a tentative D call TRBD2 (6 bases). The CDR3 has 13 residues. The germline V gene has CDR1 SQVTM and CDR2 ANQGSEA. The ends were cut back, 5 bases at V and 1 base at J, with 12 bases in the middle. CDR3 sequence reads: CSVSGGLSYEQYF. Here the CDR3 DNA reads TGCAGCGTTTCTGGAGGGTTGTCCTACGAGCAGTACTTC.

This clonotype has a single count. The chain recombines TRBV12-3 or TRBV12-4 with TRBJ1-2; 8 bases match TRBD1. The J segment lost 6 bases and the V segment lost 4 bases, leaving 10 bases of the junction unmatched. This CDR3 is built from 15 residues. The CDR3 region has the DNA TGTGCCAGCAGTTCGACAATGGACAGGGAGGATGGCTACACCTTC. Encoded protein: CASSSTMDREDGYTF.

The chain couples TRBV5-4 to TRBJ2-5, with TRBD1 matching over 7 bases. This CDR3 region has 13 residues. J lost 4 bases, V lost 0 bases, and 0 bases had no gene match. From germline, CDR1 is SGHNT and CDR2 YYREEE (reference sequence). The CDR3 coding sequence is TGTGCCAGCAGCTTGGGACAGGGAGAGACCCAGTACTTC. Translation gives CASSLGQGETQYF.

CDR3 in DNA: TGTGCCAGTGAGGAGTTAACCTTAGACGAGCAGTACTTC. It is translated as CASEELTLDEQYF. V usage is TRBV2 and J usage is TRBJ2-7; D unresolved. V was trimmed by 9 bases and J by 5 bases, leaving 17 bases between them. Germline CDR1 reads SNHLY; CDR2 reads FYNNEI. The CDR3 sequence is 13 residues long.

The J gene is TRBJ2-7, the V gene TRBV7-6, with 8 bases that match TRBD1. V was pared by 3 bases and J by 3 bases, with 1 base of the junction left unmatched. This CDR3 has 13 amino acids. The V gene's germline CDR1 is SGHVS and CDR2 FNYEAQ. CDR3 sequence: CASSFTGGYEQYF. CDR3 coding DNA: TGTGCCAGCAGCTTTACAGGGGGCTACGAGCAGTACTTC.

This chain uses TRBV12-3 or TRBV12-4 with TRBJ2-1, with D possibly matching TRBD2 (6 bases). CDR3 length equals 12 residues. V lost 4 bases and J 10 bases, leaving 11 bases between the germline ends. The CDR3 spells CASSSGTFEQFF. CDR3 coding DNA: TGTGCCAGCAGTTCCGGGACTTTCGAGCAGTTCTTC.

This clonotype has a handful of counts. The chain links TRBV29-1 to TRBJ1-1, with D unclear. This CDR3 is 12 amino acids long. Germline CDR1 SQVTM, CDR2 ANQGSEA. The V and J ends lost 4 bases and 1 base respectively, with 7 bases between them. This chain's CDR3 is CSVVAGNTEAFF. The CDR3 bases are TGCAGCGTTGTGGCGGGGAACACTGAAGCTTTCTTT.